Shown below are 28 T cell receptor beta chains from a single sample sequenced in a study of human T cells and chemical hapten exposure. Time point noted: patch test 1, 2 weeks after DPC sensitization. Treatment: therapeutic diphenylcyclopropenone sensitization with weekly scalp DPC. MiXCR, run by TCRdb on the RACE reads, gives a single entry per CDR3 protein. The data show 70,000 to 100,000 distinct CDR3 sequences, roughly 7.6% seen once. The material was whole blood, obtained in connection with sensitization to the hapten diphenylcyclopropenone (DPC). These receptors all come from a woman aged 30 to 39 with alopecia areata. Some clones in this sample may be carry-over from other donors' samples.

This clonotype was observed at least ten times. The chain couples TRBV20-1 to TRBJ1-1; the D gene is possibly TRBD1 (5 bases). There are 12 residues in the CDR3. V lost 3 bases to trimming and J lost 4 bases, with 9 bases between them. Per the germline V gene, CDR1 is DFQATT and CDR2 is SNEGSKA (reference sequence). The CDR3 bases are TGCAGTGCTAGCCCAGGGATCACTGAAGCTTTCTTT. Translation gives CSASPGITEAFF.

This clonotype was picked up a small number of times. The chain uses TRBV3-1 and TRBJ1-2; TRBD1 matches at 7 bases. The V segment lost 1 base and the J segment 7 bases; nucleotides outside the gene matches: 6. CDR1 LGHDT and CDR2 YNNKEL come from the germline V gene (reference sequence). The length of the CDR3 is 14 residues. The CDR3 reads CASSQAQGKSGYTF. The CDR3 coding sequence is TGTGCCAGCAGCCAAGCACAGGGGAAGAGTGGCTACACCTTC.

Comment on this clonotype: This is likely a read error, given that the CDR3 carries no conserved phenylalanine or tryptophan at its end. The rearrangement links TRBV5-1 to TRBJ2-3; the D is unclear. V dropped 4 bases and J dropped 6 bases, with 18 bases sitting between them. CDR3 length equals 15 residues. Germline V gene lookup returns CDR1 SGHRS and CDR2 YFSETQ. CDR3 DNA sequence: TGCGCCAGCAGCCTGCTAGGTCCGGGTTACGATACGCAGTATATT. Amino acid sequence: CASSLLGPGYDTQYI.

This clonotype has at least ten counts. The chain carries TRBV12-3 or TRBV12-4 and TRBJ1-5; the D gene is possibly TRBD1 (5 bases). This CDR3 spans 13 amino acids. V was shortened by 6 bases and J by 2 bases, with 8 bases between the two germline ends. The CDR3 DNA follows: TGTGCCAGCAGCGGAGGGGGCAATCAGCCCCAGCATTTT. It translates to CASSGGGNQPQHF.

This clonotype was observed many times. For the CDR3, the DNA is TGCAGCGTCCGGAGGGGGACTAGTACCAATGAGCAGTTCTTC. Translating gives CSVRRGTSTNEQFF. The genes are TRBV29-1 and TRBJ2-1; 8 bases line up with TRBD2. Germline V lookup: CDR1 SQVTM, CDR2 ANQGSEA. This CDR3 comprises 14 residues. V shed 6 bases and J 6 bases; nucleotides not matched to a gene: 10.

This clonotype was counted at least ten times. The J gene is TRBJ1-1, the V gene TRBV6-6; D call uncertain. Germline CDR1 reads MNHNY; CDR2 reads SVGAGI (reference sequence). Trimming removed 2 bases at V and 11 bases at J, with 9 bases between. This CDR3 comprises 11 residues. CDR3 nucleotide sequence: TGTGCCAGCAGTTACGGGAGCGAGGCTTTCTTT. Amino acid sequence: CASSYGSEAFF.

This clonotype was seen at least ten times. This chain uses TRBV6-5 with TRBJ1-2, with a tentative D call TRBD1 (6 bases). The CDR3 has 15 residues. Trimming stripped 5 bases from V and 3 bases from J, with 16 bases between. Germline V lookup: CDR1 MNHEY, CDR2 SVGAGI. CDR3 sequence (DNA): TGTGCCAGCAGTCCCGTCGTAGGGGGGGACTATGGCTACACCTTC. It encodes CASSPVVGGDYGYTF.

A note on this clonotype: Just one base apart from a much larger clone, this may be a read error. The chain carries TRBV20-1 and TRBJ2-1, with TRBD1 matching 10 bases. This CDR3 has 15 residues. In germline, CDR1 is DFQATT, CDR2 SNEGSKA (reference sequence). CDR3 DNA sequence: TGCAGTGCGCAACCCCGGGACAGGGGTTACAATAAGCAGTTCTTC. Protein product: CSAQPRDRGYNKQFF.

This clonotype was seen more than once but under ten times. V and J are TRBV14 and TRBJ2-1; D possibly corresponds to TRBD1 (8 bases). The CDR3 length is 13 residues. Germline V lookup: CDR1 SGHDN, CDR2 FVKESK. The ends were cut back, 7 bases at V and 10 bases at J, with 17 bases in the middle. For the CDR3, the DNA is TGTGCCAGCAACCGACAGGGGAGGGGAGAGCAGTTCTTC. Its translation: CASNRQGRGEQFF.

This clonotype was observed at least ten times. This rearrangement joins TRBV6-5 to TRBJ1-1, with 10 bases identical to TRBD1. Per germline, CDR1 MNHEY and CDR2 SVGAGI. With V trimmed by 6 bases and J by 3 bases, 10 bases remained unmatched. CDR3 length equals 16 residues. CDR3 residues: CASRSPGQGEHTEAFF. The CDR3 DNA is TGTGCCAGCAGATCCCCAGGACAGGGGGAACACACTGAAGCTTTCTTT.

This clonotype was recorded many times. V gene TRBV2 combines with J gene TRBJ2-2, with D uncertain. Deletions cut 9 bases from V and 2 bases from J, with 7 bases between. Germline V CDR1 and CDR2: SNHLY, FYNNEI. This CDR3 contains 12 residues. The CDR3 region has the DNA TGTGCCAGAAGAATTAACACCGGGGAGCTGTTTTTT. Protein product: CARRINTGELFF.

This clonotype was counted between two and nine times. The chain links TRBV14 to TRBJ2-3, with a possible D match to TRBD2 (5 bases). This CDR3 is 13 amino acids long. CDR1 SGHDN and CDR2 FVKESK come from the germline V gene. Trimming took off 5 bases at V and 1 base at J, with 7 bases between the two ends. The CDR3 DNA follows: TGTGCCAGCAGCTTGGAGGGCACAGATACGCAGTATTTT. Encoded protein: CASSLEGTDTQYF.

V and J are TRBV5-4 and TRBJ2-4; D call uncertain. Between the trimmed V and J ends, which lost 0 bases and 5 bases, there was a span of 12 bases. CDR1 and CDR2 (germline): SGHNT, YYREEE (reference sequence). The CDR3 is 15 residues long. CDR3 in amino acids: CASSLGAGFQNIQYF. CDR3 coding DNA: TGTGCCAGCAGCTTGGGGGCAGGTTTTCAAAACATTCAGTACTTC.

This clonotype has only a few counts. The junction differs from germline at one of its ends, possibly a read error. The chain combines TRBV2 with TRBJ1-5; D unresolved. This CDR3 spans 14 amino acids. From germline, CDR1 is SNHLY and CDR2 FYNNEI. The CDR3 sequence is CASSAAASNQPQNF. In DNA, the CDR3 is TGTGCCAGCAGTGCGGCGGCTAGCAATCAGCCCCAGAATTTT.

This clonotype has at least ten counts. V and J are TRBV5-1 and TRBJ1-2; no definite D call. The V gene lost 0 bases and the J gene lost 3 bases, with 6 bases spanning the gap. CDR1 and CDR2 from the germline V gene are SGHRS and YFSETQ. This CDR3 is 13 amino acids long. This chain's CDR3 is CASSLAGDYGYTF. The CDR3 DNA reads TGCGCCAGCAGCTTGGCGGGAGACTATGGCTACACCTTC. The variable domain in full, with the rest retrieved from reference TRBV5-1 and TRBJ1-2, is KAGVTQTPRYLIKTRGQQVTLSCSPISGHRSVSWYQQTPGQGLQFLFEYFSETQRNKGNFPGRFSGRQFSNSRSEMNVSTLELGDSALYLCASSLAGDYGYTFGSGTRLTVV.

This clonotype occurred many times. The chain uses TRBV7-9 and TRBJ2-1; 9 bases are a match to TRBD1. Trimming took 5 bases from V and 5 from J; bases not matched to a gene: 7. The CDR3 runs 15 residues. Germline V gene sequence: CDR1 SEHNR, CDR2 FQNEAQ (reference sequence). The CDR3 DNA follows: TGTGCCAGCAGCGTCCGGGACAGGGTCCACAATGAGCAGTTCTTC. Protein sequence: CASSVRDRVHNEQFF.

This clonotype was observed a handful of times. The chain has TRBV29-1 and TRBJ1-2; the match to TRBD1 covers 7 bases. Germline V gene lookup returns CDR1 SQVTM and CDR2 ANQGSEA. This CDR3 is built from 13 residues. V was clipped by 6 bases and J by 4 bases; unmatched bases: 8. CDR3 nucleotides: TGCAGCGTAGAAACAGGGGAACGCTATGGCTACACCTTC. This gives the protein CSVETGERYGYTF.

CDR3 coding DNA: TGTGCCAGCCGCCCTGGGACATGGGCTAATGAAAAACTGTTTTTT. Protein: CASRPGTWANEKLFF. The J gene is TRBJ1-4, the V gene TRBV11-2; tentative D call: TRBD1 (6 bases). Per the germline V gene, CDR1 is SGHAT and CDR2 is FQNNGV. The CDR3 runs to 15 residues. V dropped 8 bases and J dropped 3 bases, with 16 bases sitting between them.

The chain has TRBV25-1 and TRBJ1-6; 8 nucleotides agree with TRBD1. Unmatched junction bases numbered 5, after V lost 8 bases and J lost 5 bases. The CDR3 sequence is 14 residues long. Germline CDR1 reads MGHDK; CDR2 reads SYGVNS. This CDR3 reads CASGQGWDNSPLHF. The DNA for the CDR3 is TGTGCCAGCGGACAGGGTTGGGATAATTCACCCCTCCACTTT.

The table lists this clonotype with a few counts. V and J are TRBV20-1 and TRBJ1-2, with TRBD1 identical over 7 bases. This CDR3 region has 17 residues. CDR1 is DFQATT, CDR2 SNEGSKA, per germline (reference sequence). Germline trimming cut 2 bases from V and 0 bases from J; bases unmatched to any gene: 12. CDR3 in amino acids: CSARRVAGTVTNYGYTF. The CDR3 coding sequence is TGCAGTGCTAGAAGGGTGGCAGGGACAGTGACTAACTATGGCTACACCTTC.

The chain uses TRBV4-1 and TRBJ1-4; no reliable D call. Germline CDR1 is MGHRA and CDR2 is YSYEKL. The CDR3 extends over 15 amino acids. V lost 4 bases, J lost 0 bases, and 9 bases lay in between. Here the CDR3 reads CASSLREATNEKLFF. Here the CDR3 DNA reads TGCGCCAGCAGCCTCCGAGAAGCAACTAATGAAAAACTGTTTTTT.

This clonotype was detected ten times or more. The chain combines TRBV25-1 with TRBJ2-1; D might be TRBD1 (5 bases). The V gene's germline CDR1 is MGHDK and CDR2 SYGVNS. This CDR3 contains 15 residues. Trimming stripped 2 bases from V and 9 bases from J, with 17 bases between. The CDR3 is CASSERGRPEAEQFF. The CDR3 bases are TGTGCCAGCAGTGAAAGGGGCCGACCCGAAGCTGAGCAGTTCTTC.

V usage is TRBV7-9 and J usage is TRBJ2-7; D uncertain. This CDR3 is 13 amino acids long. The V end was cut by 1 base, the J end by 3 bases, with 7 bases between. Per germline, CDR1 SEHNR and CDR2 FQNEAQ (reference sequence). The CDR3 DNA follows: TGTGCCAGCAGCTTAGGCACCCACTACGAGCAGTACTTC. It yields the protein CASSLGTHYEQYF. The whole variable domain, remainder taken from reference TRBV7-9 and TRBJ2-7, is DTGVSQNPRHKITKRGQNVTFRCDPISEHNRLYWYRQTLGQGPEFLTYFQNEAQLEKSRLLSDRFSAERPKGSFSTLEIQRTEQGDSAMYLCASSLGTHYEQYFGPGTRLTVT.

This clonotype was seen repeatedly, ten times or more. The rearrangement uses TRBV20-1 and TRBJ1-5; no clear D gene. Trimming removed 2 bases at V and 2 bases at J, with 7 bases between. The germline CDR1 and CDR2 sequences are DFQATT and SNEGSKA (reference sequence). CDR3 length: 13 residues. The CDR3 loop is CSARRIRNQPQHF. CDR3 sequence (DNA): TGCAGTGCTAGACGGATACGCAATCAGCCCCAGCATTTT.

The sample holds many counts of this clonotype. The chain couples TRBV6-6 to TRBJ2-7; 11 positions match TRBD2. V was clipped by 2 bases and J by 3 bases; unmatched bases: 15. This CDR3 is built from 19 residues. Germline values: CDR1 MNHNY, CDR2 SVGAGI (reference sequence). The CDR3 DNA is TGTGCCAGCAGTTACGAAGCGGCTAGCGGGGGGTCGGTGGGCTACGAGCAGTACTTC. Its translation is CASSYEAASGGSVGYEQYF.

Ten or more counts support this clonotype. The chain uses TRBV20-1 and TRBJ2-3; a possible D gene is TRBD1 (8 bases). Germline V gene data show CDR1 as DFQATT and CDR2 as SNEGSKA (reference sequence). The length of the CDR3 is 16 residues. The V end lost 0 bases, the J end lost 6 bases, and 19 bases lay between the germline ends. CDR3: CSARDVQAGQADTQYF. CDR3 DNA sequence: TGCAGTGCTAGAGATGTTCAAGCGGGACAGGCGGATACGCAGTATTTT.

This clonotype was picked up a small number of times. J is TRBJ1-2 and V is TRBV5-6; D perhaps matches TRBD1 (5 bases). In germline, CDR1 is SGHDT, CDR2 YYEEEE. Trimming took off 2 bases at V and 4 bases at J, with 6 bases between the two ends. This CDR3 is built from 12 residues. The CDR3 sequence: CASSFRAYGYTF. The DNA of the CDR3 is TGTGCCAGCAGCTTCAGGGCCTATGGCTACACCTTC.

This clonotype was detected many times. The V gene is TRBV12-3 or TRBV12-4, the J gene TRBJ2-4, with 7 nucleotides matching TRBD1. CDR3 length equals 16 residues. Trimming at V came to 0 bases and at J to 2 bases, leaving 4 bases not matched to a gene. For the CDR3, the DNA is TGTGCCAGCAGTTTAGCAGGGGGCGCTTCCAAAAACATTCAGTACTTC. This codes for CASSLAGGASKNIQYF.